This is a list of T cell receptor beta chains from one sample in a study of blood T cell repertoires in COVID-19. Sequencing was performed with immunoSEQ multiplex PCR; in TCRdb, only in-frame clones are kept and a portion is missing. The repertoire consists of 250,000 or so clones, with approximately 86% occurring once and the leading ten covering roughly 8%. The sample was peripheral blood. The source of these receptors is a man aged 35 to 55 with active or convalescent COVID-19. The CDR3 runs from the conserved cysteine through the conserved F or W. A D gene is named only where the DNA matches it firmly. Some rows have no size entry. The others give once, few or many, or a class for an expanded clone.

d_gene	abundance	v_gene	j_gene	CDR3aa	CDR3nt
TRBD2	NA	TRBV5-4	TRBJ2-4	CASSRSGRAIDIQYF	TGTGCCAGCAGCCGTAGCGGGAGGGCCATAGACATTCAGTACTTC
NA	once	TRBV9	TRBJ2-7	CASSAYYSQGIEQYF	TGTGCCAGCAGCGCCTATTACTCCCAGGGGATCGAGCAGTACTTT
TRBD1	NA	TRBV28	TRBJ1-5	CASSYQGAAQPQHF	TGTGCCAGCAGCTACCAGGGGGCGGCTCAGCCCCAGCATTTT
NA	NA	TRBV6-1	TRBJ2-5	CASSDGGRWLETQYF	TGTGCCAGCAGTGATGGAGGCAGGTGGTTGGAGACCCAGTACTTC
TRBD1	NA	TRBV9	TRBJ1-5	CASSVGQGADQPQHF	TGTGCCAGCAGCGTAGGCCAGGGGGCAGATCAGCCCCAGCATTTT
TRBD2	NA	TRBV24-1	TRBJ2-2	CATSDFGGADTGELFF	TGTGCCACCAGTGATTTCGGGGGGGCGGACACCGGGGAGCTGTTTTTT
NA	NA	TRBV4-1	TRBJ1-2	CASSHDNGGFGYTF	TGCGCCAGCAGCCACGATAACGGAGGATTTGGCTACACCTTC
NA	once	TRBV10-3	TRBJ2-2	CAISESLGLGNTGELFF	TGTGCCATCAGTGAGTCGCTAGGACTTGGGAACACCGGGGAGCTGTTTTTT
TRBD2	NA	TRBV4-2	TRBJ2-6	CASSQAAHLAGVSGANVLTF	TGTGCCAGCAGCCAAGCGGCCCACCTAGCGGGAGTAAGTGGGGCCAACGTCCTGACTTTC
TRBD1	NA	TRBV27	TRBJ1-6	CASSSDRGGRNSPLHF	TGTGCCAGCAGTTCAGACAGGGGCGGCCGTAATTCACCCCTCCACTTT
NA	once	TRBV9	TRBJ1-4	CASSVEGTGEKLFF	TGTGCCAGCAGCGTGGAGGGGACGGGGGAAAAACTGTTTTTT
NA	NA	TRBV5-1	TRBJ1-4	CASSLRFGQTNEKLFF	TGCGCCAGCAGCTTGAGATTCGGACAGACTAATGAAAAACTGTTTTTT
NA	NA	TRBV5-1	TRBJ1-3	CASSLRGNAGNTIYF	TGCGCCAGCAGCTTGCGGGGAAACGCTGGAAACACCATATATTTT
TRBD2	NA	TRBV24-1	TRBJ2-7	CATSDKAGPSHEQYF	TGTGCCACCAGTGATAAAGCGGGACCCTCTCACGAGCAGTACTTC
TRBD1	NA	TRBV4-2	TRBJ1-6	CASSQDRGSTNSPLHF	TGTGCCAGCAGCCAGGACAGGGGATCCACTAATTCACCCCTCCACTTT
TRBD1	once	TRBV5-1	TRBJ1-1	CASSLGQGAGGTEAFF	TGCGCCAGCAGCTTGGGACAGGGGGCCGGGGGCACTGAAGCTTTCTTT
NA	once	TRBV7-8	TRBJ1-1	CASSLRGIVAFF	TGTGCCAGCAGCTTACGAGGGATAGTCGCTTTCTTT
NA	once	TRBV10-1	TRBJ2-3	CPRSGLTDTQYF	TGCCCCCGCAGTGGACTCACAGATACGCAGTATTTT
NA	NA	TRBV24-1	TRBJ1-5	CATSEAGQLNQPQHF	TGTGCCACCAGTGAGGCCGGACAGCTTAATCAGCCCCAGCATTTT
NA	few	TRBV11-3	TRBJ2-7	CASSLDAPGVGEQYF	TGTGCCAGCAGCTTAGATGCTCCAGGGGTTGGCGAGCAGTACTTC
NA	NA	TRBV9	TRBJ1-6	CASSVGQASSYNSPLHF	TGTGCCAGCAGCGTAGGGCAGGCGAGCTCCTATAATTCACCCCTCCACTTT
TRBD2	NA	TRBV9	TRBJ2-1	CASSVEASGDEQFF	TGTGCCAGCAGCGTAGAGGCTAGCGGTGATGAGCAGTTCTTC
TRBD2	NA	TRBV7-3	TRBJ2-2	CASSPHGGLADTGELFF	TGTGCCAGCAGCCCTCATGGGGGACTAGCGGACACCGGGGAGCTGTTTTTT
TRBD1	NA	TRBV5-1	TRBJ2-7	CASSLVQGENEQYF	TGCGCCAGCAGCTTGGTGCAGGGGGAGAACGAGCAGTACTTC
NA	NA	TRBV7-2	TRBJ1-4	CASSLDPFYNEKLFF	TGTGCCAGCAGCTTAGATCCTTTCTATAATGAAAAACTGTTTTTT
TRBD2	NA	TRBV5-4	TRBJ2-3	CASSLDTSGGAGDTQYF	TGTGCCAGCAGCCTCGACACTAGCGGGGGGGCCGGAGATACGCAGTATTTT
NA	once	TRBV19	TRBJ1-2	CASSRERGYTF	TGTGCCAGTAGTAGAGAACGGGGCTACACCTTC